The table lists the clone carrying this TCR beta chain with a few counts. Its antigen is not known. This specimen belongs to a study of response to subunit inactivated influenza vaccine. TCRdb reprocessed the RT-PCR reads via MiXCR and lists one record per CDR3 protein. The table includes roughly 500,000 distinct CDR3 sequences, 25% detected once. Findings and limits, study-wide: There was a suggestion from the authors that each seasonal influenza vaccination recruits few new T cells.

This specimen consisted of CD4+ T cells sorted from PBMCs, obtained 5 days after vaccination. The receptor comes from a man in his fifties who received an inactivated influenza vaccine.

CDR3 loop: CASSETGASTDTQYF. CDR3 DNA: TGTGCCAGCAGTGAAACAGGGGCGAGCACAGATACGCAGTATTTT. The chain is built from TRBV6-4 and TRBJ2-3, with 7 nucleotides matching TRBD1. The V and J ends lost 3 bases and 0 bases, in that order; junction bases with no gene match: 3. Per the germline V gene, CDR1 is MRHNA and CDR2 is SNTAGT. The CDR3 has 15 residues.